This T cell receptor (beta chain) was identified in a study of response to subunit inactivated influenza vaccine. MiXCR, applied by TCRdb to the RT-PCR reads, yields one record per CDR3 protein. In the table there are 500,000 to 700,000 distinct CDR3 sequences, under 25% of which are singletons. This clonotype was counted only a few times. J was trimmed by 7 bases and V by 3 bases; bases with no gene match: 7. The CDR3 extends over 15 amino acids. The sample was also linked to a second study, of T cells expressing NK-cell markers. That report adds: 5'RACE template switching built TCR beta cDNA with unique molecular identifiers.

The receptor was derived from a man aged 45-65 years who received an inactivated influenza vaccine. The sequencing here drew on CD4+ T cells sorted from PBMCs, taken 11 to 12 days after vaccination. The V call is TRBV12-3 or TRBV12-4, the J call TRBJ2-1; TRBD2 agrees at 9 bases. In nucleotides, the CDR3 is TGTGCCAGCAGTTTGTGGACTAGCGAGCGAAATGAGCAGTTCTTC. It codes for CASSLWTSERNEQFF.